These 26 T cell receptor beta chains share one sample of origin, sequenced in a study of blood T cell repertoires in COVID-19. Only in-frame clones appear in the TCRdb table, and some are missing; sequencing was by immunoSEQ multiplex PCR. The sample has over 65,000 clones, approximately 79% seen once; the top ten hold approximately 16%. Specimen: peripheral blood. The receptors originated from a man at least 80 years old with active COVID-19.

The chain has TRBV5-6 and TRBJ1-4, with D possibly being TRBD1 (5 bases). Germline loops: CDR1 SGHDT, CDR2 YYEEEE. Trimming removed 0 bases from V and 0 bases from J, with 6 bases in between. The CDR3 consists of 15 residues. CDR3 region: CASSLVGATNEKLFF. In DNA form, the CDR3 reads TGTGCCAGCAGCTTGGTAGGGGCAACTAATGAAAAACTGTTTTTT.

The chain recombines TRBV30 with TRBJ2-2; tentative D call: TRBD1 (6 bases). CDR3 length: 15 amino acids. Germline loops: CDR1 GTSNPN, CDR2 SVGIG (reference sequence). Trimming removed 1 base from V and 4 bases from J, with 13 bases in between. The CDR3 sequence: CAWSGLRGGTGELFF. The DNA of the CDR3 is TGTGCCTGGAGTGGACTCAGGGGCGGCACCGGGGAGCTGTTTTTT.

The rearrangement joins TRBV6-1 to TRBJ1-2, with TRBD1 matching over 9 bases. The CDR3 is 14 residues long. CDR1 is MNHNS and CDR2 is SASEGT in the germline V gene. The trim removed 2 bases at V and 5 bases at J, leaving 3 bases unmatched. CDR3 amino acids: CASSETGQGYGYTF. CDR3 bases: TGTGCCAGCAGTGAAACGGGACAGGGATATGGCTACACCTTC.

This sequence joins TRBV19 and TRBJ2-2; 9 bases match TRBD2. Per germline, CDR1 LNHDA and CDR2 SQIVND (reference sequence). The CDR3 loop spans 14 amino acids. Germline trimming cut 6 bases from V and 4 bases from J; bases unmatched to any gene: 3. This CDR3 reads CASRGLAVTGELFF. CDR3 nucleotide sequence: TGTGCCAGTAGGGGACTAGCAGTCACCGGGGAGCTGTTTTTT.

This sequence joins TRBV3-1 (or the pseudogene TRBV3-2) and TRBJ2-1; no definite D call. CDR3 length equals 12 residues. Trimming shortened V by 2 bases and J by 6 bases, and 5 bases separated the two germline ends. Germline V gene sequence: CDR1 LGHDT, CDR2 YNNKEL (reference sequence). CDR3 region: CASSQYSNEQFF. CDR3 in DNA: TGTGCCAGCAGCCAATATTCCAATGAGCAGTTCTTC.

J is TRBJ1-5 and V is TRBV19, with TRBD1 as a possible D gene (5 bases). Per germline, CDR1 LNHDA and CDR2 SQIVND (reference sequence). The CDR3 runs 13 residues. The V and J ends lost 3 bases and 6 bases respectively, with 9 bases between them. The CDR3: CASSIQGGQPQHF. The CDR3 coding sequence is TGTGCCAGTAGTATCCAGGGAGGTCAGCCCCAGCATTTT. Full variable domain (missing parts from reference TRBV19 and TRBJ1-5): DGGITQSPKYLFRKEGQNVTLSCEQNLNHDAMYWYRQDPGQGLRLIYYSQIVNDFQKGDIAEGYSVSREKKESFPLTVTSAQKNPTAFYLCASSIQGGQPQHFGDGTRLSIL.

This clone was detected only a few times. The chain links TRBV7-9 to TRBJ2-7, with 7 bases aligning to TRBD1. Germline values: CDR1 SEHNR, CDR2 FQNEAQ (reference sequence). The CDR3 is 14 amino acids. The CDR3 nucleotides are TGTGCATCAAAGCTCCGGGACAGTTCCTACGAGCAGTACTTC. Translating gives CASKLRDSSYEQYF.

The CDR3 protein is CASSLDPSGNNEQFF. CDR3 DNA sequence: TGCGCCAGCAGCTTGGATCCTAGCGGAAACAATGAGCAGTTCTTC. The chain couples TRBV5-1 to TRBJ2-1; 7 bases are a match to TRBD2. The V and J ends lost 0 bases and 5 bases, in that order; junction bases with no gene match: 5. The germline gives CDR1 SGHRS, CDR2 YFSETQ. The CDR3 runs to 15 residues. The full variable domain, its missing parts supplied by reference TRBV5-1 and TRBJ2-1, is KAGVTQTPRYLIKTRGQQVTLSCSPISGHRSVSWYQQTPGQGLQFLFEYFSETQRNKGNFPGRFSGRQFSNSRSEMNVSTLELGDSALYLCASSLDPSGNNEQFFGPGTRLTVL.

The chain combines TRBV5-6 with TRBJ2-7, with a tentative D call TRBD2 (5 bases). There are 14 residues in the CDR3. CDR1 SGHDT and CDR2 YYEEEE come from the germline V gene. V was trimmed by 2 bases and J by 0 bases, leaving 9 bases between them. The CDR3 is CASSFRGNSYEQYF. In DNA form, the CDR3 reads TGTGCCAGCAGCTTTCGGGGTAACTCCTACGAGCAGTACTTC.

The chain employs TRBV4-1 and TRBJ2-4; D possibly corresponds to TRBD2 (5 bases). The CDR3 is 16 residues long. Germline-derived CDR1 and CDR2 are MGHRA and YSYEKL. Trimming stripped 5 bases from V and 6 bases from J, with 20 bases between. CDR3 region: CASSIDESGISNIQYF. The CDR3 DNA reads TGCGCCAGCAGCATAGACGAGTCCGGGATATCAAACATTCAGTACTTC.

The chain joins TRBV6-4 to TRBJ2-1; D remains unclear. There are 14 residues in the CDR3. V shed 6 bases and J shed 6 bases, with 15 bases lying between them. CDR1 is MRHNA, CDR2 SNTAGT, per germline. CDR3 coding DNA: TGTGCCAGCAGCGAGGAGACTTTCTCCAATGAGCAGTTCTTC. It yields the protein CASSEETFSNEQFF.

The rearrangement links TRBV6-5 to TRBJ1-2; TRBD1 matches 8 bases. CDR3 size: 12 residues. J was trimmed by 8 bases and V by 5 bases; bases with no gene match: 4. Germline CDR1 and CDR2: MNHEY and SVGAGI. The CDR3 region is CASSQGAGGYTF. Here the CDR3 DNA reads TGTGCCAGCAGTCAGGGGGCTGGAGGCTACACCTTC.

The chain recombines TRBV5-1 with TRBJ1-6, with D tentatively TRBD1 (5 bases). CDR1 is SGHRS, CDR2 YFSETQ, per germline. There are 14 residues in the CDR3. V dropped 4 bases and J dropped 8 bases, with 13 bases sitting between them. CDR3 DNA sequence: TGCGCCAGCAGCACGGGACTCGACCATTCACCCCTCCACTTT. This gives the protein CASSTGLDHSPLHF. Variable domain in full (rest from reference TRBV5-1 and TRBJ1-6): KAGVTQTPRYLIKTRGQQVTLSCSPISGHRSVSWYQQTPGQGLQFLFEYFSETQRNKGNFPGRFSGRQFSNSRSEMNVSTLELGDSALYLCASSTGLDHSPLHFGNGTRLTVT.

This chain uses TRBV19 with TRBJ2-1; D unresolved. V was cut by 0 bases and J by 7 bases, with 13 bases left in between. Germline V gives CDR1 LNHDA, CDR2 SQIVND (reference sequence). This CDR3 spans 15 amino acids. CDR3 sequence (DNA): TGTGCCAGTAGTATAGACCTCTCTATATGGAATGAGCAGTTCTTC. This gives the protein CASSIDLSIWNEQFF.

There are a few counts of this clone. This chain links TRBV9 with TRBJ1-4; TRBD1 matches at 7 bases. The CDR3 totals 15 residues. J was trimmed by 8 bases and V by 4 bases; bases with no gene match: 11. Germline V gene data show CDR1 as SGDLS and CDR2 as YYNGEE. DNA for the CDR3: TGTGCCAGCAGCTCTCACAGGGGTACCGTGGAAAAACTGTTTTTT. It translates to CASSSHRGTVEKLFF.

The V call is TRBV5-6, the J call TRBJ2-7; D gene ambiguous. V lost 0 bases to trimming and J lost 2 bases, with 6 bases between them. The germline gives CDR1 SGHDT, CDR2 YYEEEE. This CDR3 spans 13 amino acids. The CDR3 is CASSLGGTYEQYF. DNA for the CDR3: TGTGCCAGCAGCTTGGGAGGCACCTACGAGCAGTACTTC.

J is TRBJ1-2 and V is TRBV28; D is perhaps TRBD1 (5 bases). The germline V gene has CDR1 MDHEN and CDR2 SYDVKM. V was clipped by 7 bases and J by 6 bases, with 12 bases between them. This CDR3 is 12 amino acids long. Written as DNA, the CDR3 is TGTGCCAGCAAGGTACAGGACGATGGCTACACCTTC. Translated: CASKVQDDGYTF.

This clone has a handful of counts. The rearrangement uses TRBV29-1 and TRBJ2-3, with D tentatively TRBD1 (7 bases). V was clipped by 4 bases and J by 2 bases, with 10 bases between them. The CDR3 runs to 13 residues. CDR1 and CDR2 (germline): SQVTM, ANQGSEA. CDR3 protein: CSVAGGLTDTQYF. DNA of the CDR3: TGCAGCGTTGCAGGGGGGCTCACAGATACGCAGTATTTT.

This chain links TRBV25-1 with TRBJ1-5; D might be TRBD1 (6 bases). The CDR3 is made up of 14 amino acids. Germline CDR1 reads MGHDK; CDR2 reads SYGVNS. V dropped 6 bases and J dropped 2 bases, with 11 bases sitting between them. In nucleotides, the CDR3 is TGTGCCAGCAGCCAAACAGGGCGCAATCAGCCCCAGCATTTT. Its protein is CASSQTGRNQPQHF. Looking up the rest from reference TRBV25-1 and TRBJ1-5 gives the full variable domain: EADIYQTPRYLVIGTGKKITLECSQTMGHDKMYWYQQDPGMELHLIHYSYGVNSTEKGDLSSESTVSRIRTEHFPLTLESARPSHTSQYLCASSQTGRNQPQHFGDGTRLSIL.

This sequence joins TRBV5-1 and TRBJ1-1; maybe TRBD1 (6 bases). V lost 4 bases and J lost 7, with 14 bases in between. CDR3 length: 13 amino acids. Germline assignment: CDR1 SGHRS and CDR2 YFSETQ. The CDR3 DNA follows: TGCGCCAGCAGCGAAGGACAGAAACGTGAAGCTTTCTTT. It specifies CASSEGQKREAFF.

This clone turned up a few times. CDR3: CASGTGFVDYGYTF. The DNA for the CDR3 is TGTGCCAGCGGGACAGGGTTTGTGGACTATGGCTACACCTTC. The chain recombines TRBV2 with TRBJ1-2; 9 bases match TRBD1. CDR1 SNHLY and CDR2 FYNNEI come from the germline V gene. The CDR3 extends over 14 amino acids. The trim removed 8 bases at V and 3 bases at J, leaving 7 bases unmatched.

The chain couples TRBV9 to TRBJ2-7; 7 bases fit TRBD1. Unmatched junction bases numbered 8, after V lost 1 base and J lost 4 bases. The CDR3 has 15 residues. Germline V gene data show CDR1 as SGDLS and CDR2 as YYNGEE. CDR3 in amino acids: CASSVRPGTVYEQYF. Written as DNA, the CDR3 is TGTGCCAGCAGCGTACGTCCCGGGACAGTTTACGAGCAGTACTTC. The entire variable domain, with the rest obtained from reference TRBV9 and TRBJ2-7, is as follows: DSGVTQTPKHLITATGQRVTLRCSPRSGDLSVYWYQQSLDQGLQFLIQYYNGEERAKGNILERFSAQQFPDLHSELNLSSLELGDSALYFCASSVRPGTVYEQYFGPGTRLTVT.

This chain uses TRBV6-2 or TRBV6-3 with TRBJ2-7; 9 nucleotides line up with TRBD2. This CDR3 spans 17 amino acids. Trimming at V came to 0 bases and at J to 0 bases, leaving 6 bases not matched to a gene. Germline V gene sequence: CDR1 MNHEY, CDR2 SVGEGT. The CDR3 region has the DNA TGTGCCAGCAGTTACTCGGCGACTAGCGGACCCTCCTACGAGCAGTACTTC. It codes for CASSYSATSGPSYEQYF.

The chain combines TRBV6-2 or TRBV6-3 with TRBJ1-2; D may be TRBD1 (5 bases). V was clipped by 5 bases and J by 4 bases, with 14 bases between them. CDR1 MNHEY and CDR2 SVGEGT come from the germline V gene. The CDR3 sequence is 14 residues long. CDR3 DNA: TGTGCCAGCAGTACCTCAGGGAACCTCTATGGCTACACCTTC. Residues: CASSTSGNLYGYTF.

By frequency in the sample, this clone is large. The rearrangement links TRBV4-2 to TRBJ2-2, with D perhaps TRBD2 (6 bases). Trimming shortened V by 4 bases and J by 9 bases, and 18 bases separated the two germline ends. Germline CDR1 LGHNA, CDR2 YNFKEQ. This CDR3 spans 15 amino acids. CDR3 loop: CASSRSSVLDRELFF. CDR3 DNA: TGTGCCAGCAGCCGGTCTAGCGTTCTCGACCGGGAGCTGTTTTTT.

CDR3 loop: CATSDPGHNTGELFF. In DNA form, the CDR3 reads TGTGCCACCAGTGACCCGGGACACAACACCGGGGAGCTGTTTTTT. The rearrangement links TRBV24-1 to TRBJ2-2; the D gene is possibly TRBD1 (6 bases). The CDR3 loop spans 15 amino acids. CDR1 is KGHDR, CDR2 SFDVKD, per germline. The V gene lost 4 bases and the J gene lost 2 bases, with 10 bases spanning the gap.